The subject of this entry is one TCR beta chain. Its antigen is not known. The source of the sample is a study of cytomegalovirus exposure and HLA in healthy donors. Study findings and constraints: It was assumed in the presence/absence analyses that sequencing depth was roughly uniform across donors. Accurate predictions that matched the HLA-A and HLA-B alleles of most subjects were reportedly made from TCR beta sequences. Being productive about 87% or about 30% of the time was typical of most TCR beta V segments in an earlier analysis. A later analysis by the authors found several of the most significant clusters apparently linked to common viral pathogens.

Germline CDR1 is GTSNPN and CDR2 is SVGIG (reference sequence). The CDR3 consists of 14 residues. V was shortened by 4 bases and J by 3 bases, with 12 bases between the two germline ends. PCR used 60 Vbeta primers and 13 Jbeta primers. Sequencing used immunoSEQ multiplex PCR; TCRdb keeps in-frame clones, though not all of them. The sample carries roughly 220,000 clones, 82% recorded once. This rearrangement joins TRBV30 to TRBJ1-4; D not resolved. This TCR derives from a woman aged 40-49 years in good health and CMV-seronegative. Sequencing was performed on PBMCs. Here the CDR3 DNA reads TGTGCCTGGACCCCGTCCGGGTCTAATGAAAAACTGTTTTTT. As protein: CAWTPSGSNEKLFF.